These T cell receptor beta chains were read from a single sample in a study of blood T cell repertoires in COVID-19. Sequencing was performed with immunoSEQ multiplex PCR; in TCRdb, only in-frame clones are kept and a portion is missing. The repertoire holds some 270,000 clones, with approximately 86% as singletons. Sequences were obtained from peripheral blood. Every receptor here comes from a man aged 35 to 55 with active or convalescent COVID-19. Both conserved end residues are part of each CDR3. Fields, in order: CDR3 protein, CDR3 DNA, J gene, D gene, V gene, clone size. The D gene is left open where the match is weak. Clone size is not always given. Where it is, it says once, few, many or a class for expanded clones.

CDR3aa: CASSLVQGDGETQYF
CDR3nt: TGTGCCAGCAGCTTGGTACAGGGGGACGGGGAGACCCAGTACTTC
j_gene: TRBJ2-5
d_gene: TRBD1
v_gene: TRBV5-4
abundance: NA

CDR3aa: CASRQTGSPGYEQYF
CDR3nt: TGTGCCAGCAGGCAGACAGGGAGCCCTGGCTACGAGCAGTACTTC
j_gene: TRBJ2-7
d_gene: TRBD1
v_gene: TRBV28
abundance: NA

CDR3aa: CSVAASGPAYEQYF
CDR3nt: TGCAGCGTGGCAGCTAGCGGGCCCGCCTACGAGCAGTACTTC
j_gene: TRBJ2-7
d_gene: TRBD2
v_gene: TRBV29-1
abundance: NA

CDR3aa: CAISSSGLAGAGELFF
CDR3nt: TGTGCCATCAGCTCTTCTGGGCTAGCGGGGGCCGGGGAGCTGTTTTTT
j_gene: TRBJ2-2
d_gene: TRBD2
v_gene: TRBV10-3
abundance: NA

CDR3aa: CATLRGEQYF
CDR3nt: TGTGCCACCCTGCGAGGCGAGCAGTACTTC
j_gene: TRBJ2-7
d_gene: NA
v_gene: TRBV19
abundance: NA

CDR3aa: CASRTAGNTIYF
CDR3nt: TGTGCCAGTAGGACAGCTGGAAACACCATATATTTT
j_gene: TRBJ1-3
d_gene: NA
v_gene: TRBV3-1/TRBV3-2
abundance: NA

CDR3aa: CAWSIAGGYSNQPQHF
CDR3nt: TGTGCCTGGAGTATCGCGGGCGGGTATAGCAATCAGCCCCAGCATTTT
j_gene: TRBJ1-5
d_gene: NA
v_gene: TRBV30
abundance: NA

CDR3aa: CASSLDGTSGRVDEQFF
CDR3nt: TGTGCCAGCAGCTTGGACGGAACTAGCGGGAGGGTGGATGAGCAGTTCTTC
j_gene: TRBJ2-1
d_gene: TRBD2
v_gene: TRBV7-2
abundance: NA

CDR3aa: CASGGRVGELFF
CDR3nt: TGTGCCAGCGGCGGGAGAGTGGGGGAGCTGTTTTTT
j_gene: TRBJ2-2
d_gene: TRBD2
v_gene: TRBV9
abundance: NA

CDR3aa: CATSRESGYQPQHF
CDR3nt: TGTGCCACCAGCAGAGAATCAGGTTATCAGCCCCAGCATTTT
j_gene: TRBJ1-5
d_gene: NA
v_gene: TRBV15
abundance: NA

CDR3aa: CASSPDRVYGYTF
CDR3nt: TGTGCCAGCAGCCCCGACAGGGTCTATGGCTACACCTTC
j_gene: TRBJ1-2
d_gene: TRBD1
v_gene: TRBV12-3/TRBV12-4
abundance: NA

CDR3aa: CASSQDGAADEKLFF
CDR3nt: TGTGCCAGCAGCCAAGATGGGGCGGCAGATGAAAAACTGTTTTTT
j_gene: TRBJ1-4
d_gene: NA
v_gene: TRBV3-1/TRBV3-2
abundance: once